The clone carrying this T cell receptor beta chain was seen a handful of times. Its antigen is unknown. These data belong to a study of CD8 T cells in ankylosing spondylitis. Overall study findings and caveats: Disease-linked clones displayed a CD8+ phenotype and appeared relatively rarely in peripheral blood. In the blood and synovial fluid of reactive arthritis, some motif variants had been previously reported. The authors reported significant enrichment of disease-linked clones in matched ankylosing spondylitis synovial fluid. For ankylosing spondylitis blood, a TCR beta motif of about eight highly homologous variants appeared characteristic.

Each CDR3 protein gets one entry after TCRdb re-called the 5' RACE reads with MiXCR. The top ten hold about a sixth of the sample, which has about 39,000 distinct CDR3 sequences, about 9.4% seen once. This CDR3 has 15 amino acids. Unmatched junction bases numbered 8, after V lost 6 bases and J lost 0 bases. Germline V gives CDR1 SQVTM, CDR2 ANQGSEA. The source is a male donor with ankylosing spondylitis or in good health (not recorded which). V usage is TRBV29-1 and J usage is TRBJ1-3; 7 bases map to TRBD1. Sequencing was done on a sample of blood, either unsorted or a sorted T cell fraction (not recorded which). In DNA, the CDR3 is TGCAGCGTGAGGACAGGCAGTAACTCTGGAAACACCATATATTTT. Protein: CSVRTGSNSGNTIYF.